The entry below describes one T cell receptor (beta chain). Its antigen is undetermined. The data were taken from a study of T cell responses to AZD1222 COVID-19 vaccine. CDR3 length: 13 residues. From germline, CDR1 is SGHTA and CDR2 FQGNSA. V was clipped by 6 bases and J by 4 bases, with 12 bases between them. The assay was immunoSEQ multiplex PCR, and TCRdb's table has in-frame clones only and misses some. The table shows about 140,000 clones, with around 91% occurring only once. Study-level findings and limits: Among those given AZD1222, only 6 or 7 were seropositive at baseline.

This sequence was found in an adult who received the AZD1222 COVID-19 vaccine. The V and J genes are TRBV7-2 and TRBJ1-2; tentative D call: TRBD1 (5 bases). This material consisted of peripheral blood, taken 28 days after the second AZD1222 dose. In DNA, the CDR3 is TGTGCCAGCAGTCCCCAGGGAAGCTATGGCTACACCTTC. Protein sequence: CASSPQGSYGYTF.